These 14 T cell receptor beta chains were sequenced from one sample in a study of breast tumors, draining lymph nodes, adjacent tissues. TCRdb reprocessed the multiplex PCR reads via MiXCR and lists one record per CDR3 protein. The sample includes tens of thousands of distinct CDR3 sequences, about 70% seen only once; the top ten take about 22%. Source material: tumor-adjacent breast tissue. These receptors were collected from a female donor with breast cancer. Some clones in this sample may be carry-over from other donors' samples.

This clonotype was seen only once. This sequence joins TRBV5-1 and TRBJ2-2; 8 bases are shared with TRBD1. There are 15 residues in the CDR3. With V trimmed by 7 bases and J by 1 base, 6 bases remained unmatched. CDR1 is SGHRS, CDR2 YFSETQ, per germline. Written as DNA, the CDR3 is TGCGCCAGCGGGTTCGGACAGGGGAACACCGGGGAGCTGTTTTTT. This sequence encodes CASGFGQGNTGELFF.

The chain employs TRBV24-1 and TRBJ1-5; D is uncertain. The CDR3 loop spans 13 amino acids. Trimming stripped 6 bases from V and 2 bases from J, with 7 bases between. Germline V gene data show CDR1 as KGHDR and CDR2 as SFDVKD. CDR3 in DNA: TGTGCCACCAGTTTGCCGGGCAATCAGCCCCAGCATTTT. This sequence encodes CATSLPGNQPQHF.

The CDR3: CSARGRPDSPLHF. The DNA of the CDR3 is TGCAGTGCTAGAGGTCGCCCAGATTCACCCCTCCACTTT. The V call is TRBV20-1, the J call TRBJ1-6; no clear D. The CDR3 totals 13 residues. Germline CDR1 reads DFQATT; CDR2 reads SNEGSKA (reference sequence). The V gene lost 1 base and the J gene lost 8 bases, with 9 bases spanning the gap.

The chain recombines TRBV9 with TRBJ2-1, with 7 bases aligning to TRBD2. V was clipped by 7 bases and J by 4 bases; unmatched bases: 8. Germline CDR1 and CDR2: SGDLS and YYNGEE. The CDR3 runs 14 residues. CDR3 amino acids: CASSAGDLYNEQFF. The CDR3 nucleotides read TGTGCCAGCTCGGCGGGAGATTTGTACAATGAGCAGTTCTTC.

This clonotype was seen a few times. This chain's CDR3 is CASSFGAQASEAFF. As DNA, the CDR3 is TGTGCCAGCAGTTTCGGGGCGCAGGCTTCTGAAGCTTTCTTT. The rearrangement uses TRBV12-3 or TRBV12-4 and TRBJ1-1; TRBD1 is a possible D gene (5 bases). V was cut by 3 bases and J by 6 bases, with 14 bases left in between. This CDR3 has 14 amino acids.

CDR3 in amino acids: CASSRIGLGTDTQYF. CDR3 coding DNA: TGCGCCAGCAGCCGCATCGGACTAGGCACAGATACGCAGTATTTT. V gene TRBV4-1 combines with J gene TRBJ2-3, with 7 bases lining up with TRBD2. The germline V gene has CDR1 MGHRA and CDR2 YSYEKL. J gave up 1 base and V 4 bases, and 5 bases lay outside the gene matches. This CDR3 spans 15 amino acids.

This clonotype was found once. This chain joins TRBV20-1 and TRBJ2-1, with 10 bases matching TRBD2. Germline CDR1 reads DFQATT; CDR2 reads SNEGSKA (reference sequence). Unmatched junction bases numbered 12, after V lost 6 bases and J lost 7 bases. CDR3 length equals 15 residues. The CDR3 reads CSAKPLAGDSNEQFF. As DNA, the CDR3 is TGCAGTGCCAAACCGCTAGCGGGAGATAGTAATGAGCAGTTCTTC.

This clonotype is classed as medium-sized. The chain uses TRBV4-1 and TRBJ2-7; the D gene is possibly TRBD1 (7 bases). V lost 3 bases and J lost 6, with 21 bases in between. The CDR3 has 16 residues. Germline assignment: CDR1 MGHRA and CDR2 YSYEKL. CDR3 residues: CASSQSSGGSSSEQYF. The DNA for the CDR3 is TGCGCCAGCAGCCAGTCCTCAGGGGGGAGTTCGTCCGAGCAGTACTTC.

The table lists this clonotype with many counts. V gene TRBV5-5 combines with J gene TRBJ2-3; 7 bases line up with TRBD2. After removal of 2 bases from V and 2 bases from J, the junction contained 5 bases not matched to a gene. The CDR3 contains 15 residues. The germline V gene encodes CDR1 SGHKS and CDR2 YYEKEE (reference sequence). CDR3 in DNA: TGTGCCAGCAGCTTCCGGGACTACTCCACAGATACGCAGTATTTT. It is translated as CASSFRDYSTDTQYF.

This clonotype is categorized as medium-sized. J is TRBJ2-1 and V is TRBV11-2; 10 bases map to TRBD2. This CDR3 region has 15 residues. V dropped 5 bases and J dropped 3; count of bases not matched to a gene: 4. The germline V gene has CDR1 SGHAT and CDR2 FQNNGV. CDR3 nucleotide sequence: TGTGCCAGCAGCCTCACTAGCGGGGACTACAATGAGCAGTTCTTC. This gives the protein CASSLTSGDYNEQFF. The full variable domain, rest sourced from reference TRBV11-2 and TRBJ2-1, is EAGVAQSPRYKIIEKRQSVAFWCNPISGHATLYWYQQILGQGPKLLIQFQNNGVVDDSQLPKDRFSAERLKGVDSTLKIQPAKLEDSAVYLCASSLTSGDYNEQFFGPGTRLTVL.

This clonotype has only a few counts. This could be a read error, since a much larger clone is one nucleotide away. CDR3 in amino acids: CAGSQDEKLFF. The CDR3 DNA is TGTGCCGGCAGCCAGGATGAAAAACTGTTTTTT. V is TRBV14 and J is TRBJ1-4; D remains ambiguous. In germline, CDR1 is SGHDN, CDR2 FVKESK. CDR3 size: 11 residues. The entire variable domain, with the rest obtained from reference TRBV14 and TRBJ1-4, is as follows: EAGVTQFPSHSVIEKGQTVTLRCDPISGHDNLYWYRRVMGKEIKFLLHFVKESKQDESGMPNNRFLAERTGGTYSTLKVQPAELEDSGVYFCAGSQDEKLFFGSGTQLSVL.

This chain links TRBV11-1 with TRBJ2-3; D possibly corresponds to TRBD1 (5 bases). The CDR3 has 16 amino acids. V shed 2 bases and J shed 0 bases, with 12 bases lying between them. Per germline, CDR1 SGHAT and CDR2 FQDESV (reference sequence). The CDR3 is CASSLITGLSTDTQYF. CDR3 coding DNA: TGTGCCAGCAGCTTAATTACAGGCCTCAGCACAGATACGCAGTATTTT.

The V call is TRBV10-1, the J call TRBJ2-2; 7 nucleotides match TRBD1. Trimming took 5 bases from V and 3 from J; bases not matched to a gene: 3. Germline V gene sequence: CDR1 WNHNN, CDR2 SYGVQD (reference sequence). The CDR3 covers 14 residues. CDR3 region: CASSTTGDTGELFF. The CDR3 DNA is TGCGCCAGCAGTACCACAGGGGACACCGGGGAGCTGTTTTTT.

This CDR3 reads CASSYKLAGAHSYEQYF. Written as DNA, the CDR3 is TGTGCCAGCAGTTACAAACTAGCGGGAGCCCACTCCTACGAGCAGTACTTC. The chain has TRBV6-5 and TRBJ2-7; 11 nucleotides agree with TRBD2. Germline V CDR1 and CDR2: MNHEY, SVGAGI. V trimming: 2 bases; J trimming: 0 bases; junction bases outside the gene matches: 6. The CDR3 has 17 residues.